Listed below are T cell receptor beta chains from one sample, sequenced in a study of CD8 T cells in Susac syndrome. TCRdb analysed the immunoSEQ multiplex PCR reads with MiXCR anew, one entry per CDR3 protein. In the table there are 25,000 to 35,000 distinct CDR3 sequences, around 94% of which are singletons. The sample taken for sequencing was CD8+ T cells from PBMCs. The receptors here all came from a human donor in good health. Both conserved end residues are part of each CDR3. The D gene is left open where the match is weak. Size values are once, few and many counts, or a class for expanded clones, and some rows have none.

d_call: TRBD1; clone_size: .; j_call: TRBJ2-5; v_call: TRBV25-1; cdr3_aa: CASSRSQGEVETQYF; cdr3_nt: TGTGCCAGCAGCCGCTCACAGGGGGAGGTAGAGACCCAGTACTTC
d_call: .; clone_size: .; j_call: TRBJ2-6; v_call: TRBV6-1; cdr3_aa: CASSPTGANVLTF; cdr3_nt: TGTGCCAGCAGTCCAACTGGGGCCAACGTCCTGACTTTC
d_call: .; clone_size: .; j_call: TRBJ2-7; v_call: TRBV3-1; cdr3_aa: CASSGSGGTYEQYF; cdr3_nt: TGTGCCAGCAGCGGGAGTGGTGGCACCTACGAGCAGTACTTC
d_call: TRBD2; clone_size: .; j_call: TRBJ2-1; v_call: TRBV7-2; cdr3_aa: CASITGGGISSYNEQFF; cdr3_nt: TGTGCCAGCATTACAGGCGGGGGGATCTCTTCCTACAATGAGCAGTTCTTC
d_call: .; clone_size: .; j_call: TRBJ1-1; v_call: TRBV24-1; cdr3_aa: CATSDFVREPGTEAFF; cdr3_nt: TGTGCCACCAGTGATTTCGTCAGGGAGCCTGGGACTGAAGCTTTCTTT
d_call: .; clone_size: once; j_call: TRBJ1-1; v_call: TRBV9; cdr3_aa: CASSVGAGELTLNTEAFF; cdr3_nt: TGTGCCAGCAGCGTAGGAGCGGGGGAACTGACCTTGAACACTGAAGCTTTCTTT
d_call: TRBD2; clone_size: .; j_call: TRBJ2-1; v_call: TRBV6-5; cdr3_aa: CASSYNSGTSDEQFF; cdr3_nt: TGTGCCAGCAGTTACAACTCCGGGACTAGCGATGAGCAGTTCTTC
d_call: .; clone_size: .; j_call: TRBJ1-1; v_call: TRBV27; cdr3_aa: CASGLPKAFF; cdr3_nt: TGTGCCAGCGGGCTCCCCAAAGCTTTCTTT
d_call: TRBD1; clone_size: .; j_call: TRBJ2-1; v_call: TRBV12-3/TRBV12-4; cdr3_aa: CASRTRDRVLTPTNEQFF; cdr3_nt: TGTGCCAGCAGAACCCGGGACAGGGTACTCACACCCACAAATGAGCAGTTCTTC
d_call: .; clone_size: once; j_call: TRBJ1-2; v_call: TRBV21-1; cdr3_aa: CASSKRGTGEPHGYGYTF; cdr3_nt: TGTGCCAGCAGCAAACGAGGGACAGGGGAACCCCACGGTTATGGCTACACCTTC
d_call: TRBD1; clone_size: once; j_call: TRBJ1-4; v_call: TRBV7-9; cdr3_aa: CASSFARGQDEKLFF; cdr3_nt: TGTGCCAGCAGCTTTGCCAGGGGGCAGGATGAAAAACTGTTTTTT
d_call: .; clone_size: .; j_call: TRBJ2-1; v_call: TRBV7-2; cdr3_aa: CASTAWGGPGNEQFF; cdr3_nt: TGTGCCAGCACCGCGTGGGGGGGGCCTGGCAATGAGCAGTTCTTC
d_call: TRBD1; clone_size: few; j_call: TRBJ2-2; v_call: TRBV20-1; cdr3_aa: CSARVGTGGRRTITGELFF; cdr3_nt: TGCAGTGCTAGAGTTGGGACAGGGGGAAGAAGAACGATCACCGGGGAGCTGTTTTTT
d_call: .; clone_size: .; j_call: TRBJ2-7; v_call: TRBV2; cdr3_aa: CASTPLDTSGEQYF; cdr3_nt: TGTGCCAGCACACCGTTGGACACATCCGGGGAGCAGTACTTC
d_call: .; clone_size: .; j_call: TRBJ1-2; v_call: TRBV4-3; cdr3_aa: CASSQGAQRTANGYTF; cdr3_nt: TGCGCCAGCAGCCAAGGGGCCCAACGGACAGCGAATGGCTACACCTTC
d_call: .; clone_size: .; j_call: TRBJ2-7; v_call: TRBV11-2; cdr3_aa: CASSLVLGTYEQYF; cdr3_nt: TGTGCCAGCAGCTTAGTTTTGGGTACCTACGAGCAGTACTTC
d_call: TRBD2; clone_size: once; j_call: TRBJ2-1; v_call: TRBV18; cdr3_aa: CASSPGGGVHEQFF; cdr3_nt: TGTGCCAGCTCACCCGGCGGGGGGGTCCATGAGCAGTTCTTC
d_call: .; clone_size: .; j_call: TRBJ1-5; v_call: TRBV5-1; cdr3_aa: CASSFEGMNNQPQHF; cdr3_nt: TGCGCCAGCAGCTTCGAAGGAATGAACAATCAGCCCCAGCATTTT
d_call: TRBD2; clone_size: .; j_call: TRBJ2-7; v_call: TRBV7-9; cdr3_aa: CASSSQVFLSGDEQYF; cdr3_nt: TGTGCCAGCAGCTCACAGGTATTCTTAAGCGGGGACGAGCAGTACTTC
d_call: .; clone_size: once; j_call: TRBJ2-2; v_call: TRBV5-6; cdr3_aa: CASSFSGTGELFF; cdr3_nt: TGTGCCAGCAGCTTCAGCGGCACCGGGGAGCTGTTTTTT
d_call: .; clone_size: few; j_call: TRBJ2-5; v_call: TRBV19; cdr3_aa: CASSTYTKETQYF; cdr3_nt: TGTGCCAGTAGTACCTATACAAAAGAGACCCAGTACTTC
d_call: .; clone_size: .; j_call: TRBJ2-7; v_call: TRBV14; cdr3_aa: CASSQGPYEQYF; cdr3_nt: TGTGCCAGCAGCCAAGGTCCCTACGAGCAGTACTTC
d_call: .; clone_size: .; j_call: TRBJ1-6; v_call: TRBV13; cdr3_aa: CASTYSSYNSPLHF; cdr3_nt: TGTGCCAGCACCTATAGCTCCTATAATTCACCCCTCCACTTT
d_call: .; clone_size: .; j_call: TRBJ2-5; v_call: TRBV12-3/TRBV12-4; cdr3_aa: CASSLGHPRETQYF; cdr3_nt: TGTGCCAGCAGTTTAGGCCACCCCCGGGAGACCCAGTACTTC
d_call: TRBD2; clone_size: .; j_call: TRBJ2-3; v_call: TRBV9; cdr3_aa: CASSLALAGLSVDTQYF; cdr3_nt: TGTGCCAGCAGCCTGGCCCTAGCGGGCCTAAGCGTGGATACGCAGTATTTT
d_call: .; clone_size: .; j_call: TRBJ1-1; v_call: TRBV4-3; cdr3_aa: CASSQDSSLASLFMNTEAFF; cdr3_nt: TGCGCCAGCAGCCAAGATAGTTCGCTGGCCAGTCTATTCATGAACACTGAAGCTTTCTTT
d_call: .; clone_size: once; j_call: TRBJ1-1; v_call: TRBV12-3/TRBV12-4; cdr3_aa: CASSLNRGTTEAFF; cdr3_nt: TGTGCCAGCAGTTTGAATCGGGGGACCACTGAAGCTTTCTTT
d_call: .; clone_size: .; j_call: TRBJ2-5; v_call: TRBV7-7; cdr3_aa: CASSLNPGLQETQYF; cdr3_nt: TGTGCTAGCAGCTTAAACCCGGGGCTGCAAGAGACCCAGTACTTC
d_call: .; clone_size: .; j_call: TRBJ2-2; v_call: TRBV3-1; cdr3_aa: CASSQGLLQGDWSGELFF; cdr3_nt: TGTGCCAGCAGCCAAGGACTCCTACAGGGTGATTGGTCCGGGGAGCTGTTTTTT
d_call: .; clone_size: few; j_call: TRBJ1-2; v_call: TRBV6-2/TRBV6-3; cdr3_aa: CASGYGVYGYTF; cdr3_nt: TGTGCCAGCGGGTACGGGGTTTATGGCTACACCTTC
d_call: .; clone_size: .; j_call: TRBJ2-7; v_call: TRBV5-6; cdr3_aa: CASSLVGGLLSYEQYF; cdr3_nt: TGTGCCAGCAGCTTGGTTGGGGGCCTACTCTCCTACGAGCAGTACTTC
d_call: .; clone_size: .; j_call: TRBJ2-7; v_call: TRBV5-6; cdr3_aa: CASSHSGSYEQYF; cdr3_nt: TGTGCCAGCAGCCACAGCGGATCCTACGAGCAGTACTTC
d_call: .; clone_size: .; j_call: TRBJ1-1; v_call: TRBV5-6; cdr3_aa: CASSLERGREAFF; cdr3_nt: TGTGCCAGCAGCTTGGAGCGCGGGAGGGAAGCTTTCTTT
d_call: .; clone_size: few; j_call: TRBJ2-7; v_call: TRBV7-8; cdr3_aa: CASSLRRDGLYEQYF; cdr3_nt: TGTGCCAGCAGCTTGCGCCGGGACGGCCTCTACGAGCAGTACTTC
d_call: .; clone_size: .; j_call: TRBJ1-1; v_call: TRBV6-2/TRBV6-3; cdr3_aa: CASSYSDRNTEAFF; cdr3_nt: TGTGCCAGCAGTTACTCGGACAGGAACACTGAAGCTTTCTTT
d_call: .; clone_size: few; j_call: TRBJ1-5; v_call: TRBV6-2/TRBV6-3; cdr3_aa: CASSYGTENQPQHF; cdr3_nt: TGTGCCAGCAGTTATGGGACGGAGAATCAGCCCCAGCATTTT
d_call: .; clone_size: once; j_call: TRBJ2-3; v_call: TRBV9; cdr3_aa: CASSVVRDTDPSTDTQYF; cdr3_nt: TGTGCCAGCAGCGTAGTGAGGGACACAGATCCTAGCACAGATACGCAGTATTTT
d_call: .; clone_size: .; j_call: TRBJ1-3; v_call: TRBV9; cdr3_aa: CASSVASQGGGNTIYF; cdr3_nt: TGTGCCAGCAGCGTAGCGAGTCAGGGAGGTGGAAACACCATATATTTT
d_call: TRBD1; clone_size: .; j_call: TRBJ2-3; v_call: TRBV20-1; cdr3_aa: CSAIVDREEDTQYF; cdr3_nt: TGCAGTGCTATCGTCGACAGGGAAGAAGATACGCAGTATTTT
d_call: TRBD2; clone_size: .; j_call: TRBJ2-3; v_call: TRBV5-1; cdr3_aa: CASSHGLAVSTDTQYF; cdr3_nt: TGCGCCAGCAGTCATGGACTAGCGGTTAGCACAGATACGCAGTATTTT
d_call: .; clone_size: .; j_call: TRBJ2-1; v_call: TRBV27; cdr3_aa: CASSIGGNNEQFF; cdr3_nt: TGTGCCAGCAGTATCGGGGGAAACAATGAGCAGTTCTTC
d_call: TRBD2; clone_size: .; j_call: TRBJ2-2; v_call: TRBV3-1; cdr3_aa: CASSQDFLPSGGRTGELFF; cdr3_nt: TGTGCCAGCAGCCAAGATTTCCTCCCTAGCGGGGGAAGGACCGGGGAGCTGTTTTTT
d_call: .; clone_size: .; j_call: TRBJ1-3; v_call: TRBV5-1; cdr3_aa: CASSLVPGASGNTIYF; cdr3_nt: TGCGCCAGCAGCTTGGTTCCCGGTGCCTCTGGAAACACCATATATTTT
d_call: .; clone_size: .; j_call: TRBJ1-1; v_call: TRBV6-5; cdr3_aa: CASREPDGIHEAFF; cdr3_nt: TGTGCCAGCAGGGAACCCGACGGTATACATGAAGCTTTCTTT
d_call: TRBD1; clone_size: few; j_call: TRBJ2-5; v_call: TRBV11-2; cdr3_aa: CASSSLRTGEETQYF; cdr3_nt: TGTGCCAGCAGCTCCCTCCGGACAGGGGAGGAGACCCAGTACTTC
d_call: .; clone_size: .; j_call: TRBJ2-4; v_call: TRBV6-6; cdr3_aa: CASSYETLGNIQYF; cdr3_nt: TGTGCCAGCAGTTACGAGACGCTAGGCAACATTCAGTACTTC
d_call: .; clone_size: .; j_call: TRBJ1-1; v_call: TRBV20-1; cdr3_aa: CSARTGTGTEAFF; cdr3_nt: TGCAGTGCTAGAACCGGGACGGGCACTGAAGCTTTCTTT
d_call: TRBD2; clone_size: .; j_call: TRBJ2-1; v_call: TRBV7-2; cdr3_aa: CASSFLPGLRSSYNEQFF; cdr3_nt: TGTGCCAGTTCCTTCCTCCCGGGACTAAGGAGCTCCTACAATGAGCAGTTCTTC
d_call: .; clone_size: .; j_call: TRBJ1-5; v_call: TRBV7-9; cdr3_aa: CASSLDRAGWGQDQPQHF; cdr3_nt: TGTGCCAGCAGCTTAGATCGAGCAGGGTGGGGGCAGGATCAGCCCCAGCATTTT
d_call: .; clone_size: .; j_call: TRBJ1-5; v_call: TRBV14; cdr3_aa: CASSQDGVAASNQPQHF; cdr3_nt: TGTGCCAGCAGCCAAGATGGCGTGGCAGCTAGCAATCAGCCCCAGCATTTT
d_call: .; clone_size: .; j_call: TRBJ2-6; v_call: TRBV4-3; cdr3_aa: CASSQEDSGANVLTF; cdr3_nt: TGCGCCAGCAGCCAAGAGGACTCTGGGGCCAACGTCCTGACTTTC
d_call: .; clone_size: .; j_call: TRBJ1-3; v_call: TRBV11-2; cdr3_aa: CASSLRIRNTIYF; cdr3_nt: TGTGCCAGCAGCTTAAGAATTCGCAACACCATATATTTT
d_call: .; clone_size: .; j_call: TRBJ2-3; v_call: TRBV12-3/TRBV12-4; cdr3_aa: CASSPMVDTQYF; cdr3_nt: TGTGCCAGCAGTCCCATGGTTGATACGCAGTATTTT
d_call: TRBD1; clone_size: .; j_call: TRBJ1-6; v_call: TRBV6-2/TRBV6-3; cdr3_aa: CASRPGQESSPLHF; cdr3_nt: TGTGCCAGCAGGCCGGGACAGGAGAGTTCACCCCTCCACTTT
d_call: TRBD2; clone_size: .; j_call: TRBJ2-1; v_call: TRBV7-9; cdr3_aa: CASSFGTSGAAIDNEQFF; cdr3_nt: TGTGCCAGCAGCTTCGGGACTAGCGGGGCGGCGATCGACAATGAGCAGTTCTTC